A single sample gave rise to the 25 T cell receptor beta chains below, sequenced in a study of PD-L1 blockade in urothelial cancer. Profiled with immunoSEQ multiplex PCR; TCRdb holds only in-frame clones, not every one. The data show 48,000 or so clones, with 70% to 90% seen just once and 8.8% held by the top ten. Specified time point: peripheral blood 6 weeks after treatment start. The sequences come from PBMCs, collected around atezolizumab (anti-PD-L1) treatment. The receptor set was obtained from a man between 65 and 85 years old with urothelial cancer.

The chain couples TRBV30 to TRBJ1-5; D gene ambiguous. CDR1 GTSNPN and CDR2 SVGIG come from the germline V gene (reference sequence). Trimming cost V 2 bases and J 0 bases, with 11 bases left between them. The CDR3 sequence is 15 residues long. In DNA, the CDR3 is TGTGCCTGGAGTCGTCCGGGATATAGCAATCAGCCCCAGCATTTT. This codes for CAWSRPGYSNQPQHF.

This clone has only a few counts. The chain links TRBV2 to TRBJ2-3, with D perhaps TRBD2 (5 bases). Germline assignment: CDR1 SNHLY and CDR2 FYNNEI. The CDR3 covers 13 residues. The ends were cut back, 4 bases at V and 5 bases at J, with 10 bases in the middle. In DNA, the CDR3 is TGTGCCAGCAGTGGGGAGAGGGAAGATACGCAGTATTTT. This gives the protein CASSGEREDTQYF. Full variable domain (rest looked up from reference TRBV2 and TRBJ2-3): EPEVTQTPSHQVTQMGQEVILRCVPISNHLYFYWYRQILGQKVEFLVSFYNNEISEKSEIFDDQFSVERPDGSNFTLKIRSTKLEDSAMYFCASSGEREDTQYFGPGTRLTVL.

V usage is TRBV20-1 and J usage is TRBJ1-2; the D is unclear. The CDR3 spans 8 residues. V was cut by 7 bases and J by 8 bases, with 5 bases left in between. Looked up from germline, CDR1 is DFQATT and CDR2 is SNEGSKA (reference sequence). This CDR3 is CSDGGYTF. The CDR3 bases are TGCAGTGACGGGGGCTACACCTTC.

Written as DNA, the CDR3 is TGCACCAGCAGCCAAGACGGCCTAGCGAGAGAGCAGTTCTTC. It codes for CTSSQDGLAREQFF. The chain is built from TRBV1 and TRBJ2-1; TRBD2, the table's D call, lacks a check against the DNA. TRBV1 is a known pseudogene. This CDR3 spans 14 amino acids.

V gene TRBV2 combines with J gene TRBJ2-7; D perhaps matches TRBD2 (6 bases). The CDR3 has 16 amino acids. Germline V gives CDR1 SNHLY, CDR2 FYNNEI. The V end lost 2 bases, the J end lost 0 bases, and 14 bases lay between the germline ends. The CDR3 here is CASSESGRGSSYEQYF. The CDR3 nucleotides read TGTGCCAGCAGTGAATCAGGGCGGGGCAGCTCCTACGAGCAGTACTTC.

The chain uses TRBV5-1 and TRBJ2-1; 13 nucleotides agree with TRBD2. CDR1 is SGHRS and CDR2 is YFSETQ in the germline V gene. Trimming cost V 4 bases and J 9 bases; bases outside gene matches: 7. The CDR3 covers 15 residues. The CDR3 spells CASSLGLAGVGEQFF. CDR3 DNA sequence: TGCGCCAGCAGCCTAGGACTAGCGGGAGTTGGTGAGCAGTTCTTC.

This clone has only one observation. This chain links TRBV6-5 with TRBJ2-1; tentative D call: TRBD1 (6 bases). The CDR3 totals 14 residues. V lost 2 bases and J lost 7, with 12 bases in between. Germline V gene data show CDR1 as MNHEY and CDR2 as SVGAGI. The CDR3 loop reads CASSYDRMVNEQFF. In DNA form, the CDR3 reads TGTGCCAGCAGTTACGACAGGATGGTGAATGAGCAGTTCTTC.

The J gene is TRBJ2-3, the V gene TRBV7-2, with 7 bases that match TRBD2. The length of the CDR3 is 14 residues. With V trimmed by 6 bases and J by 4 bases, 7 bases remained unmatched. Looked up from germline, CDR1 is SGHTA and CDR2 is FQGNSA. In nucleotides, the CDR3 is TGTGCCAGCAGATCCGAGGGGAGGGCAGATACGCAGTATTTT. It translates to CASRSEGRADTQYF.

This chain connects TRBV5-1 to TRBJ2-7; 7 bases are shared with TRBD2. The CDR3 length is 14 residues. The germline V gene has CDR1 SGHRS and CDR2 YFSETQ. The J segment lost 0 bases and the V segment lost 4 bases, leaving 4 bases of the junction unmatched. The CDR3 loop reads CASSPLADSYEQYF. The CDR3 coding sequence is TGCGCCAGCAGCCCGCTAGCGGACTCCTACGAGCAGTACTTC.

The sample holds one count of this clone. The CDR3 region has the DNA TGCGCCAGCAGACTTCCCGGACTAGCGGGAGTCGGGGAGCTGTTTTTT. Translating gives CASRLPGLAGVGELFF. The chain recombines TRBV5-1 with TRBJ2-2; 13 bases match TRBD2. This CDR3 region has 16 residues. V was clipped by 5 bases and J by 7 bases; unmatched bases: 8. The germline V gene encodes CDR1 SGHRS and CDR2 YFSETQ.

V and J are TRBV10-3 and TRBJ1-3; no definite D call. V dropped 3 bases and J dropped 0 bases, with 12 bases sitting between them. The CDR3 runs 16 residues. Germline V CDR1 and CDR2: ENHRY, SYGVKD. CDR3 in DNA: TGTGCCATCAGTGAAGACCTTCGGGGCTCTGGAAACACCATATATTTT. It is translated as CAISEDLRGSGNTIYF.

The chain links TRBV28 to TRBJ2-5; 9 nucleotides line up with TRBD1. Germline assignment: CDR1 MDHEN and CDR2 SYDVKM. The J segment lost 2 bases and the V segment lost 4 bases, leaving 2 bases of the junction unmatched. This CDR3 has 14 residues. In DNA, the CDR3 is TGTGCCAGCAGTTCCGACAGGGGGCAAGAGACCCAGTACTTC. Its translation: CASSSDRGQETQYF.

This clone has just a few counts. V usage is TRBV27 and J usage is TRBJ2-1, with D unclear. V lost 2 bases to trimming and J lost 0 bases, with 11 bases between them. There are 16 residues in the CDR3. Germline CDR1 and CDR2: MNHEY and SMNVEV (reference sequence). CDR3 sequence reads: CASSLELRRSYNEQFF. For the CDR3, the DNA is TGTGCCAGCAGTTTAGAACTACGTCGCTCCTACAATGAGCAGTTCTTC.

This clone appeared a single time. The chain recombines TRBV7-2 with TRBJ1-1; no clear D gene. The CDR3 length is 16 residues. V lost 1 base to trimming and J lost 4 bases, with 16 bases between them. CDR1 and CDR2 from the germline V gene are SGHTA and FQGNSA. Here the CDR3 reads CASSLDGEAGGTEAFF. The DNA for the CDR3 is TGTGCCAGCAGCTTAGACGGGGAAGCCGGTGGCACTGAAGCTTTCTTT. Combining the CDR3 with reference TRBV7-2 and TRBJ1-1 gives the whole variable domain GAGVSQSPSNKVTEKGKDVELRCDPISGHTALYWYRQSLGQGLEFLIYFQGNSAPDKSGLPSDRFSAERTGGSVSTLTIQRTQQEDSAVYLCASSLDGEAGGTEAFFGQGTRLTVV.

The rearrangement joins TRBV2 to TRBJ2-4, with 8 nucleotides matching TRBD1. Germline assignment: CDR1 SNHLY and CDR2 FYNNEI. With 7 bases clipped from V and 3 bases from J, the junction kept 5 bases outside the gene matches. CDR3 size: 14 residues. The CDR3, as DNA: TGTGCCAGCATGACAGGGGAGGTCAAAAACATTCAGTACTTC. Protein product: CASMTGEVKNIQYF. Complete variable domain (other parts from reference TRBV2 and TRBJ2-4): EPEVTQTPSHQVTQMGQEVILRCVPISNHLYFYWYRQILGQKVEFLVSFYNNEISEKSEIFDDQFSVERPDGSNFTLKIRSTKLEDSAMYFCASMTGEVKNIQYFGAGTRLSVL.

The chain combines TRBV11-2 with TRBJ2-7; 10 bases fit TRBD2. The length of the CDR3 is 18 residues. The V and J ends lost 4 bases and 1 base, in that order; junction bases with no gene match: 13. Germline V gene sequence: CDR1 SGHAT, CDR2 FQNNGV. The CDR3 DNA reads as TGTGCCAGCAGCTCCATAGCTCGGCTAGCGGGAGTATCCTACGAGCAGTACTTC. This sequence encodes CASSSIARLAGVSYEQYF.

The CDR3 DNA sequence: TGTGCCAGCGGCCGCAGGGGAGATACGCAGTATTTT. It yields the protein CASGRRGDTQYF. This sequence joins TRBV2 and TRBJ2-3; D perhaps matches TRBD1 (6 bases). Between the trimmed V and J ends, which lost 8 bases and 5 bases, there was a span of 11 bases. CDR3 length equals 12 residues. CDR1 is SNHLY, CDR2 FYNNEI, per germline.

The rearrangement links TRBV5-1 to TRBJ2-7; D possibly corresponds to TRBD2 (6 bases). The CDR3 contains 13 residues. The germline V gene has CDR1 SGHRS and CDR2 YFSETQ. The V and J ends lost 4 bases and 6 bases respectively, with 14 bases between them. CDR3 region: CASSLGGAVEQYF. CDR3 DNA sequence: TGCGCCAGCAGCCTCGGCGGGGCAGTCGAGCAGTACTTC.

The chain is built from TRBV6-1 and TRBJ2-3, with 8 bases matching TRBD1. The CDR3 is 16 residues long. Germline values: CDR1 MNHNS, CDR2 SASEGT. V shed 6 bases and J 1 base; nucleotides not matched to a gene: 9. The CDR3 nucleotides are TGTGCCAGCAGCGAATCCGGGACAGGAGGCACAGATACGCAGTATTTT. Its protein is CASSESGTGGTDTQYF.

V gene TRBV28 combines with J gene TRBJ1-5, with TRBD1 matching 9 bases. Trimming at V came to 5 bases and at J to 4 bases, leaving 6 bases not matched to a gene. Germline CDR1 and CDR2: MDHEN and SYDVKM. The CDR3 length is 15 residues. In DNA, the CDR3 is TGTGCCAGCAGTCCCCCCGGACAGGGGAATCAGCCCCAGCATTTT. As protein: CASSPPGQGNQPQHF.

V gene TRBV11-2 combines with J gene TRBJ1-4; D not certain. V lost 5 bases and J 6 bases, leaving 19 bases between the germline ends. The V gene's germline CDR1 is SGHAT and CDR2 FQNNGV. The CDR3 covers 16 residues. The CDR3 nucleotides read TGTGCCAGCAGCGGCTTATTCGAGGGCGAGGATGAAAAACTGTTTTTT. Amino acids: CASSGLFEGEDEKLFF.

The chain uses TRBV7-9 and TRBJ2-3; 11 nucleotides agree with TRBD2. The J segment lost 6 bases and the V segment lost 9 bases, leaving 2 bases of the junction unmatched. The CDR3 loop spans 12 amino acids. CDR1 is SEHNR and CDR2 is FQNEAQ in the germline V gene (reference sequence). The CDR3 coding sequence is TGTGCCAGTCTAGCGGGAGGCGATACGCAGTATTTT. Translated: CASLAGGDTQYF.

The chain couples TRBV7-8 to TRBJ1-2, with D perhaps TRBD1 (5 bases). Germline V gene data show CDR1 as SGHVS and CDR2 as FQNEAQ. The CDR3 runs 16 residues. The germline V and J ends were trimmed by 4 bases and 2 bases, with 17 bases remaining between them. CDR3 in DNA: TGTGCCAGCAGCTACGCCCTGGGGCAGGAGAACTATGGCTACACCTTC. Its translation: CASSYALGQENYGYTF.

The V gene is TRBV28, the J gene TRBJ1-1; D is perhaps TRBD1 (5 bases). Trimming took off 0 bases at V and 10 bases at J, with 12 bases between the two ends. Germline-derived CDR1 and CDR2 are MDHEN and SYDVKM. This CDR3 has 13 amino acids. CDR3: CASSLWGGGVAFF. For the CDR3, the DNA is TGTGCCAGCAGTTTATGGGGTGGAGGGGTAGCTTTCTTT.

The genes are TRBV27 and TRBJ1-5; 7 bases line up with TRBD1. The CDR3 consists of 17 residues. Germline trimming cut 8 bases from V and 0 bases from J; bases unmatched to any gene: 13. CDR1 and CDR2 (germline): MNHEY, SMNVEV (reference sequence). The CDR3 DNA follows: TGTGCCAGCTGTCGACAGGGCCCTCCTTATAGCAATCAGCCCCAGCATTTT. Protein: CASCRQGPPYSNQPQHF.